This TCR beta chain was identified in a study of T cells after yellow fever vaccination. The overall study: Fractions containing few cells were prepared with SMART-Seq v4 Ultra Low Input.

This clonotype was detected only a few times. Its antigen is not identified. Researchers made TCR cDNA using 5'RACE template switching, and this step added a universal primer site and UMIs. TCRdb ran MiXCR on the 5' RACE reads and lists one entry per CDR3 protein. The table records some 340,000 distinct CDR3 sequences, around 11% of them present only once. The V gene's germline CDR1 is MDHEN and CDR2 SYDVKM. This CDR3 has 15 residues. V gave up 1 base and J gave up 2 bases, with 11 bases separating them. Study conclusions and caveats: CD4 and CD8 compartments shared a small share of clonotypes.

This chain joins TRBV28 and TRBJ1-2, with D possibly matching TRBD1 (6 bases). The source was CD4+ T cells sorted from PBMCs, collected 45 days after the yellow fever booster vaccination. This clonotype originated in a man between 18 and 29 years old who received the YFV17D yellow fever vaccine. The CDR3 protein is CASSLYRAGNYGYTF. The DNA of the CDR3 is TGTGCCAGCAGTTTATACAGGGCGGGGAACTATGGCTACACCTTC.